A single sample is the source of the 3 T cell receptor beta chains below, sequenced in a study of Ad26.COV2.S vaccination and SARS-CoV-2 variants. Specified treatment: roughly 20 received Ad26.COV2.S at low or high dose, single or two shots; several received placebo; per-sample allocation not given. After the first vaccine or placebo injection, samples were drawn on day 63. Sequencing used immunoSEQ multiplex PCR; TCRdb keeps in-frame clones, though not all of them. The data contain hundreds of thousands of clones, around 92% of them singletons. Source: peripheral blood, taken in a trial of Ad26.COV2.S vaccine versus placebo. The receptors derive from a person between 18 and 65 years old who received the Ad26.COV2.S COVID-19 vaccine or a placebo.

The V and J genes are TRBV7-8 and TRBJ2-1; D not resolved. There are 16 residues in the CDR3. V lost 6 bases to trimming and J lost 9 bases, with 24 bases between them. Germline CDR1 is SGHVS and CDR2 is FQNEAQ. In nucleotides, the CDR3 is TGTGCCAGCAGATCTCGGAGACTGAATTCGGCAGGTGAGCAGTTCTTC. Encoded protein: CASRSRRLNSAGEQFF.

The rearrangement uses TRBV7-2 and TRBJ1-6; 10 positions match TRBD1. The V gene's germline CDR1 is SGHTA and CDR2 FQGNSA. J lost 6 bases, V lost 5 bases, and 4 bases had no gene match. The length of the CDR3 is 15 residues. As DNA, the CDR3 is TGTGCCAGCAGCCCAGACAGGGGGCGTAATTCACCCCTCCACTTT. This translates into CASSPDRGRNSPLHF.

The V call is TRBV2, the J call TRBJ2-4; D is unclear. The CDR3 is 14 amino acids. The V gene's germline CDR1 is SNHLY and CDR2 FYNNEI. V was shortened by 7 bases and J by 1 base, with 11 bases between the two germline ends. The CDR3 DNA follows: TGTGCCAGCAAAGGCAGCCTGGCCAAAAACATTCAGTACTTC. This gives the protein CASKGSLAKNIQYF.